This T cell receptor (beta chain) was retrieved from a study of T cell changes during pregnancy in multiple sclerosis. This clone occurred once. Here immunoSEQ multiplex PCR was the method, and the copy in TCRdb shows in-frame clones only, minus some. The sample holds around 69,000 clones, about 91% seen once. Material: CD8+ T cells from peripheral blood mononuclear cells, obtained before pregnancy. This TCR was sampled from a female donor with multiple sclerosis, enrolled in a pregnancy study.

The CDR3 DNA reads as TGCAGCGTTGAAGATCTTCGGGGGACAGGCGGCTACACCTTC. Translation: CSVEDLRGTGGYTF. The chain uses TRBV29-1 and TRBJ1-2, with TRBD1 matching 8 bases. Germline V gives CDR1 SQVTM, CDR2 ANQGSEA. Trimming cost V 0 bases and J 8 bases; bases outside gene matches: 8. The CDR3 has 14 amino acids.